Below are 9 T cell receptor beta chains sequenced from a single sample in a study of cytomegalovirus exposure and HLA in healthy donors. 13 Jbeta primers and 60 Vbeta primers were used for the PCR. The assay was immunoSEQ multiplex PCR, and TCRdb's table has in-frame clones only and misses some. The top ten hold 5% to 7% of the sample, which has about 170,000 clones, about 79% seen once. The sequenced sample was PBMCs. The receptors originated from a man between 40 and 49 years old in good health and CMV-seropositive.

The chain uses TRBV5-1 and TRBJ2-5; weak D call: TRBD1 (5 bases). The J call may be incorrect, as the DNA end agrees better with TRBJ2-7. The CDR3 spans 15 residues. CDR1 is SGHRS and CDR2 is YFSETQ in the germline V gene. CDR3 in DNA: TGCGCCAGCAGCCCTGGGGCGCACAGCTCCTACGAGCAGTACTTC. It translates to CASSPGAHSSYEQYF.

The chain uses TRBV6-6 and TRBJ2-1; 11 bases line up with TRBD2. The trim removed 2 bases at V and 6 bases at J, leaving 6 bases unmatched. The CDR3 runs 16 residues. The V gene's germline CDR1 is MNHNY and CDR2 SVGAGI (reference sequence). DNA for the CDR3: TGTGCCAGCAGTTACACCCATAGCGGGAGGGGCAATGAGCAGTTCTTC. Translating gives CASSYTHSGRGNEQFF.

The CDR3 DNA sequence: TGCGCCAGCAGGCCTCTAGCGCCAGATACGCAGTATTTT. This translates into CASRPLAPDTQYF. The rearrangement uses TRBV5-1 and TRBJ2-3, with D possibly being TRBD2 (6 bases). The CDR3 sequence is 13 residues long. Per the germline V gene, CDR1 is SGHRS and CDR2 is YFSETQ. With 5 bases removed from V and 4 bases from J, the gap between germline ends came to 11 bases.

CDR3 residues: CATTGQGRGPEAFF. CDR3 coding DNA: TGCGCCACGACGGGACAGGGAAGGGGACCTGAAGCTTTCTTT. The chain has TRBV23-1 and TRBJ1-1, with 9 bases fitting TRBD1. TRBV23-1 is given ORF status, its function remaining uncertain. V lost 10 bases and J lost 6; bases outside the gene matches: 12. The length of the CDR3 is 14 residues.

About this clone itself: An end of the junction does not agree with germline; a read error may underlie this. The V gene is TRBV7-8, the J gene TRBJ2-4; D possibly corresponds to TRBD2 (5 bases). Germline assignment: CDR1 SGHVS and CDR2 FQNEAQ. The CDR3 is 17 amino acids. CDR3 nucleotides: TGTGCCAGCAGCCTCTACCAAAGCGGTCAAGCCAAAAACAGTCAGTACTTC. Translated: CASSLYQSGQAKNSQYF.

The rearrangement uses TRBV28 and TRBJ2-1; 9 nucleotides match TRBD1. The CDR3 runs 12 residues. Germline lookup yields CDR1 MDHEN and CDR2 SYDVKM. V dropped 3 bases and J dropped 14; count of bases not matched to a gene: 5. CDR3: CASSFGQGYEFF. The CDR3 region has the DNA TGTGCCAGCAGTTTCGGACAGGGGTACGAGTTCTTC.

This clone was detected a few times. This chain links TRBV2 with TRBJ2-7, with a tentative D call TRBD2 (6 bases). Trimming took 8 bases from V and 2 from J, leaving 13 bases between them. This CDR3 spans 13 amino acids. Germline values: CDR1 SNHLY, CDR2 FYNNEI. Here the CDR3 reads CASEDWGAYEQYF. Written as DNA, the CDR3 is TGTGCCAGCGAGGATTGGGGGGCCTACGAGCAGTACTTC.

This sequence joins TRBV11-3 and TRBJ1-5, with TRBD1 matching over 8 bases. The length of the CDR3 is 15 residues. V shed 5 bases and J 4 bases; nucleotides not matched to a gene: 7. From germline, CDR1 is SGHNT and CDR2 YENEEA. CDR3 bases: TGTGCCAGCAGCCCCGAGACAGGGGAGAATCAGCCCCAGCATTTT. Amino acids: CASSPETGENQPQHF.

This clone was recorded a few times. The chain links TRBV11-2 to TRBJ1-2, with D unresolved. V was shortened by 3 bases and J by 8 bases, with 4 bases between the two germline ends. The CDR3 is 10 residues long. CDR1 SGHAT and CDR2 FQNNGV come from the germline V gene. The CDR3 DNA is TGTGCCAGCAGCTTCGAGGGCTACACCTTC. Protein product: CASSFEGYTF.